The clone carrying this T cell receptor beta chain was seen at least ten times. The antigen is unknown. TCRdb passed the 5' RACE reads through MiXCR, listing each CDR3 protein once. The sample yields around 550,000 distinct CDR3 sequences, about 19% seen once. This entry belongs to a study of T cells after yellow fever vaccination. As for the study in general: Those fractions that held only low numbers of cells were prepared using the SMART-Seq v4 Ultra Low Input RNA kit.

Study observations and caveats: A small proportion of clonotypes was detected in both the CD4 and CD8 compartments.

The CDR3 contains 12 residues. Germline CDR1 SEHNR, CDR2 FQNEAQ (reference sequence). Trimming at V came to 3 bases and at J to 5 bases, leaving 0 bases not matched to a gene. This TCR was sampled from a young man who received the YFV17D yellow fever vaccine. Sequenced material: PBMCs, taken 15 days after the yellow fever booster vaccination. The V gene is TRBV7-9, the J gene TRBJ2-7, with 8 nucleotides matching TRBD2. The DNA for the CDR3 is TGTGCCAGCAGCTTGACTAGCGACGAGCAGTACTTC. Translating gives CASSLTSDEQYF. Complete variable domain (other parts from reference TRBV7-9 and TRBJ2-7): DTGVSQNPRHKITKRGQNVTFRCDPISEHNRLYWYRQTLGQGPEFLTYFQNEAQLEKSRLLSDRFSAERPKGSFSTLEIQRTEQGDSAMYLCASSLTSDEQYFGPGTRLTVT.